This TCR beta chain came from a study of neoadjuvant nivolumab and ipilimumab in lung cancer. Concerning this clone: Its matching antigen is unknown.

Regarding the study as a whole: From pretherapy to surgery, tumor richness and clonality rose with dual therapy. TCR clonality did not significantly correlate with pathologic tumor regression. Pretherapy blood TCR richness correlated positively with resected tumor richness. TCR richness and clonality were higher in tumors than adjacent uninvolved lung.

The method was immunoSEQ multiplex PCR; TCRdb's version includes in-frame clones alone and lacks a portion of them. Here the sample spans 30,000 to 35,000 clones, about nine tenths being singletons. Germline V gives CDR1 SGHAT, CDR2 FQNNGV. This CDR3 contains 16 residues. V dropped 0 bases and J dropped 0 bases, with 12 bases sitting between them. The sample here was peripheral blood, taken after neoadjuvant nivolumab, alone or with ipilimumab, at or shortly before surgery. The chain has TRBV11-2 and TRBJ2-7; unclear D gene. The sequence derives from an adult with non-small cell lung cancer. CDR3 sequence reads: CASSLESPYSSYEQYF. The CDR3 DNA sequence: TGTGCCAGCAGCTTAGAGAGTCCGTATAGCTCCTACGAGCAGTACTTC.